A selection of T cell receptor beta chains follows, all from one sample in a study of technical replicates of blood from a handful of donors. Clones were sequenced by immunoSEQ multiplex PCR, and TCRdb holds only the in-frame ones, with some missing. The sample lists 35,000 to 50,000 clones; around 97% were seen once. Sequenced material: T cells isolated from PBMCs. The receptor set was obtained from a human donor in good health. The CDR3 runs from the conserved cysteine through the conserved F or W. The order of the fields is clone size, V gene, CDR3 length, D gene, J gene, CDR3 DNA, CDR3 protein. D genes are given only for firm matches. Clone size, where shown, is once, few, many, or a class for clones that have expanded.

abundance: NA
v_gene: TRBV6-1
len: 16
d_gene: TRBD2
j_gene: TRBJ2-1
CDR3nt: TGTGCCAGCAGTGATCCCGGGACTAGCGGGATAAATGAGCAGTTCTTC
CDR3aa: CASSDPGTSGINEQFF

abundance: NA
v_gene: TRBV18
len: 16
d_gene: NA
j_gene: TRBJ1-3
CDR3nt: TGTGCCAGCTCACCAGTTTCGGGGGAACCTGGAAACACCATATATTTT
CDR3aa: CASSPVSGEPGNTIYF

abundance: NA
v_gene: TRBV19
len: 15
d_gene: NA
j_gene: TRBJ1-2
CDR3nt: TGTGCCAGTAGTATGTGGCAGGCATCTAACTATGGCTACACCTTC
CDR3aa: CASSMWQASNYGYTF

abundance: NA
v_gene: TRBV7-6
len: 13
d_gene: NA
j_gene: TRBJ1-4
CDR3nt: TGTGCCAGCAGCTTAGGGGGGCGTGAAAAACTGTTTTTT
CDR3aa: CASSLGGREKLFF

abundance: NA
v_gene: TRBV11-2
len: 14
d_gene: NA
j_gene: TRBJ2-1
CDR3nt: TGTGCCAGCAGTAGGCCAGGAAATAACAATGAGCAGTTCTTC
CDR3aa: CASSRPGNNNEQFF

abundance: NA
v_gene: TRBV2
len: 13
d_gene: NA
j_gene: TRBJ2-7
CDR3nt: TGTGCCAGCAGCTCGTGGACAAGCTACGAGCAGTACTTC
CDR3aa: CASSSWTSYEQYF

abundance: NA
v_gene: TRBV6-5
len: 14
d_gene: NA
j_gene: TRBJ1-5
CDR3nt: TGTGCCAGCAGTCAAACAGGTACCAATCAGCCCCAGCATTTT
CDR3aa: CASSQTGTNQPQHF

abundance: NA
v_gene: TRBV4-3
len: 15
d_gene: TRBD2
j_gene: TRBJ2-5
CDR3nt: TGCGCCAGCAGCCAAGGGACTAGCGGGATCGAGACCCAGTACTTC
CDR3aa: CASSQGTSGIETQYF

abundance: NA
v_gene: TRBV29-1
len: 15
d_gene: TRBD2
j_gene: TRBJ2-2
CDR3nt: TGCAGCACTCCGGGACTAGCGGGAGACACCGGGGAGCTGTTTTTT
CDR3aa: CSTPGLAGDTGELFF

abundance: NA
v_gene: TRBV15
len: 15
d_gene: TRBD2
j_gene: TRBJ2-7
CDR3nt: TGTGCCACCAGCAGAGATCAGTGGCTAGCGGACGAGCAGTACTTC
CDR3aa: CATSRDQWLADEQYF

abundance: NA
v_gene: TRBV7-3
len: 15
d_gene: NA
j_gene: TRBJ2-2
CDR3nt: TGTGCCAGCAGCTTAACGGGGGCGCAGCACGGGGAGCTGTTTTTT
CDR3aa: CASSLTGAQHGELFF

abundance: NA
v_gene: TRBV7-9
len: 13
d_gene: NA
j_gene: TRBJ1-2
CDR3nt: TGTGCCGGCGGCGACAGAACATTTTATGGCTACACCTTC
CDR3aa: CAGGDRTFYGYTF

abundance: NA
v_gene: TRBV9
len: 16
d_gene: TRBD1
j_gene: TRBJ2-1
CDR3nt: TGTGCCAGCAGCGTAGAATCCGGGACAGGTTACAATGAGCAGTTCTTC
CDR3aa: CASSVESGTGYNEQFF

abundance: NA
v_gene: TRBV11-3
len: 16
d_gene: TRBD2
j_gene: TRBJ2-7
CDR3nt: TGTGCCAGCAGCGCCATTTTTGCGGGAGGCTCCTACGAGCAGTACTTC
CDR3aa: CASSAIFAGGSYEQYF

abundance: NA
v_gene: TRBV11-2
len: 17
d_gene: TRBD1
j_gene: TRBJ2-7
CDR3nt: TGTGCCAGCAGCCTAACTCAACAGGGGGCCTCGGGTTACGAGCAGTACTTC
CDR3aa: CASSLTQQGASGYEQYF

abundance: NA
v_gene: TRBV9
len: 14
d_gene: TRBD1
j_gene: TRBJ1-1
CDR3nt: TGTGCCAGCAGCGTATGGACAGGGGAGACTGAAGCTTTCTTT
CDR3aa: CASSVWTGETEAFF

abundance: NA
v_gene: TRBV7-9
len: 15
d_gene: TRBD1
j_gene: TRBJ2-5
CDR3nt: TGTGCCAGCAGCCCCCGACAGGGACCCACGGAGACCCAGTACTTC
CDR3aa: CASSPRQGPTETQYF

abundance: NA
v_gene: TRBV30
len: 13
d_gene: TRBD1
j_gene: TRBJ2-7
CDR3nt: TGTGCCTGGGACCGGGACAGGGGGTACGAGCAGTACTTC
CDR3aa: CAWDRDRGYEQYF

abundance: NA
v_gene: TRBV5-1
len: 14
d_gene: TRBD1
j_gene: TRBJ1-5
CDR3nt: TGCGCCAGCAGCCCCTTGACAGGGGATCAGCCCCAGCATTTT
CDR3aa: CASSPLTGDQPQHF

abundance: NA
v_gene: TRBV29-1
len: 13
d_gene: NA
j_gene: TRBJ2-3
CDR3nt: TGCAGCGTTGACGCTAGCGGCACAGATACGCAGTATTTT
CDR3aa: CSVDASGTDTQYF

abundance: once
v_gene: TRBV28
len: 14
d_gene: TRBD1
j_gene: TRBJ2-7
CDR3nt: TGTGCCAGCAGCTCGGGACAGGGGACTCGAGAGCAGTACTTC
CDR3aa: CASSSGQGTREQYF

abundance: NA
v_gene: TRBV7-2
len: 16
d_gene: NA
j_gene: TRBJ2-2
CDR3nt: TGTGCCAGCAGCGTGGAGGCTATACTGAACACCGGGGAGCTGTTTTTT
CDR3aa: CASSVEAILNTGELFF

abundance: NA
v_gene: TRBV28
len: 18
d_gene: NA
j_gene: TRBJ1-4
CDR3nt: TGTGCCAGCAGCTACCCGACAGGAAATCGGCTTTTAAATGAAAAACTGTTTTTT
CDR3aa: CASSYPTGNRLLNEKLFF

abundance: NA
v_gene: TRBV10-1
len: 15
d_gene: NA
j_gene: TRBJ1-5
CDR3nt: TGCGCCAGCAGTGCCTTATGGGAGAGCAATCAGCCCCAGCATTTT
CDR3aa: CASSALWESNQPQHF

abundance: NA
v_gene: TRBV7-9
len: 17
d_gene: TRBD1
j_gene: TRBJ2-1
CDR3nt: TGTGCCAGCAGCTCTCCAATGAGGGACCCAGGGGGCAATGAGCAGTTCTTC
CDR3aa: CASSSPMRDPGGNEQFF

abundance: NA
v_gene: TRBV6-5
len: 15
d_gene: NA
j_gene: TRBJ2-7
CDR3nt: TGTGCCAGCAGTTACTCCTCGGGGCAGGGGTTCGAGCAGTACTTC
CDR3aa: CASSYSSGQGFEQYF

abundance: once
v_gene: TRBV4-1
len: 20
d_gene: TRBD2
j_gene: TRBJ2-7
CDR3nt: TGCGCCAGCAGCCAAGATATTGAGACTAGCGGGAGTAGTTACTCCTACGAGCAGTACTTC
CDR3aa: CASSQDIETSGSSYSYEQYF

abundance: NA
v_gene: TRBV6-1
len: 15
d_gene: NA
j_gene: TRBJ2-2
CDR3nt: TGTGCCAGCACTGATCGGGGAACCCACACCGGGGAGCTGTTTTTT
CDR3aa: CASTDRGTHTGELFF

abundance: NA
v_gene: TRBV9
len: 13
d_gene: NA
j_gene: TRBJ1-2
CDR3nt: TGTGCCAGCAGCGGACTTATCAACGGTGGCTACACCTTC
CDR3aa: CASSGLINGGYTF

abundance: NA
v_gene: TRBV2
len: 13
d_gene: TRBD1
j_gene: TRBJ2-7
CDR3nt: TGTGCGGGAGGGACAGGGATCTCCTACGAGCAGTACTTC
CDR3aa: CAGGTGISYEQYF

abundance: once
v_gene: TRBV18
len: 12
d_gene: NA
j_gene: TRBJ1-2
CDR3nt: TGTGCCAGCTCACCTACAAGAGGTGGCTACACCTTC
CDR3aa: CASSPTRGGYTF

abundance: NA
v_gene: TRBV4-3
len: 11
d_gene: NA
j_gene: TRBJ2-2
CDR3nt: TGCGCCAGCAGCCGCGGGCGGGAGCTGTTTTTT
CDR3aa: CASSRGRELFF

abundance: NA
v_gene: TRBV5-5
len: 14
d_gene: NA
j_gene: TRBJ2-7
CDR3nt: TGTGCCAGCAGCTCAGGGTTACGTTCCTACGAGCAGTACTTC
CDR3aa: CASSSGLRSYEQYF

abundance: NA
v_gene: TRBV7-9
len: 11
d_gene: NA
j_gene: TRBJ2-7
CDR3nt: TGTGCCAGCAGCCCTAATTACGAGCAGTACTTC
CDR3aa: CASSPNYEQYF

abundance: NA
v_gene: TRBV7-2
len: 14
d_gene: TRBD2
j_gene: TRBJ2-1
CDR3nt: TGTGCCAGCAGTCTAGCGGGAGTGGGTAATGAGCAGTTCTTC
CDR3aa: CASSLAGVGNEQFF

abundance: NA
v_gene: TRBV5-6
len: 16
d_gene: TRBD1
j_gene: TRBJ1-5
CDR3nt: TGTGCCAGCAGCTTGGCTTTTGGGACAGGAGATCAGCCCCAGCATTTT
CDR3aa: CASSLAFGTGDQPQHF

abundance: NA
v_gene: TRBV6-6
len: 16
d_gene: NA
j_gene: TRBJ2-2
CDR3nt: TGTGCCATTGGTAGGATCACGAGCGGGTTCACCGGGGAGCTGTTTTTT
CDR3aa: CAIGRITSGFTGELFF

abundance: NA
v_gene: TRBV6-6
len: 16
d_gene: TRBD1
j_gene: TRBJ2-4
CDR3nt: TGTGCCAGCAGTAAAACAGGGGGCGCGGCCAAAAACATTCAGTACTTC
CDR3aa: CASSKTGGAAKNIQYF

abundance: NA
v_gene: TRBV11-2
len: 16
d_gene: TRBD1
j_gene: TRBJ2-7
CDR3nt: TGTGCCAGCAGCTTAGTTTGGGGACAGGAGTCCTACGAGCAGTACTTC
CDR3aa: CASSLVWGQESYEQYF

abundance: NA
v_gene: TRBV6-5
len: 15
d_gene: NA
j_gene: TRBJ1-1
CDR3nt: TGTGCCAGCGGGCTGGGCTTAGGATCAAACACTGAAGCTTTCTTT
CDR3aa: CASGLGLGSNTEAFF

abundance: NA
v_gene: TRBV11-2
len: 16
d_gene: NA
j_gene: TRBJ1-3
CDR3nt: TGTGCCAGCAGCTCTAGCCCCCGGGGGACCTGGAACACCATATATTTT
CDR3aa: CASSSSPRGTWNTIYF

abundance: NA
v_gene: TRBV4-3
len: 14
d_gene: TRBD2
j_gene: TRBJ2-7
CDR3nt: TGCGCCAGCAGCCATAGCGGGAGCGCCTACGAGCAGTACTTC
CDR3aa: CASSHSGSAYEQYF

abundance: NA
v_gene: TRBV9
len: 17
d_gene: TRBD1
j_gene: TRBJ1-4
CDR3nt: TGTGCCAGCAGCGTAGATGGACAGGGAATTCTTAATGAAAAACTGTTTTTT
CDR3aa: CASSVDGQGILNEKLFF

abundance: NA
v_gene: TRBV6-5
len: 13
d_gene: NA
j_gene: TRBJ1-5
CDR3nt: TGTGCCAGCAGAAGAGTCAGCAATCAGCCCCAGCATTTT
CDR3aa: CASRRVSNQPQHF

abundance: NA
v_gene: TRBV5-8
len: 12
d_gene: NA
j_gene: TRBJ2-7
CDR3nt: TGTGCCAGCAGCTTGGGCGGGTACGAGCAGTACTTC
CDR3aa: CASSLGGYEQYF

abundance: NA
v_gene: TRBV18
len: 14
d_gene: TRBD2
j_gene: TRBJ2-7
CDR3nt: TGTGCCAGCTCACTGGCTAGCGGATCCTACGAGCAGTACTTC
CDR3aa: CASSLASGSYEQYF

abundance: NA
v_gene: TRBV19
len: 12
d_gene: NA
j_gene: TRBJ2-5
CDR3nt: TGTGCCAGTAGGGTGGGAGGAGAGACCCAGTACTTC
CDR3aa: CASRVGGETQYF

abundance: NA
v_gene: TRBV11-3
len: 12
d_gene: NA
j_gene: TRBJ2-7
CDR3nt: TGTGCCAGCAGCAAACAGGATTACGAGCAGTACTTC
CDR3aa: CASSKQDYEQYF

abundance: NA
v_gene: TRBV6-5
len: 14
d_gene: NA
j_gene: TRBJ2-7
CDR3nt: TGTGCCAGCAGCCTCAAAGGGACGGCGGGGGAGCAGTACTTC
CDR3aa: CASSLKGTAGEQYF

abundance: NA
v_gene: TRBV5-6
len: 16
d_gene: NA
j_gene: TRBJ1-1
CDR3nt: TGTGCCAGCAGCTTGGCCCGGCGGATAGGGAACACTGAAGCTTTCTTT
CDR3aa: CASSLARRIGNTEAFF

abundance: NA
v_gene: TRBV28
len: 11
d_gene: NA
j_gene: TRBJ2-1
CDR3nt: TGTGCCAGCAGTTCTTTTAATGAGCAGTTCTTC
CDR3aa: CASSSFNEQFF

abundance: NA
v_gene: TRBV6-5
len: 15
d_gene: NA
j_gene: TRBJ2-7
CDR3nt: TGTGCCAGCAGTTACCTCGCAGGGATGAACTACGAGCAGTACTTC
CDR3aa: CASSYLAGMNYEQYF

abundance: NA
v_gene: TRBV9
len: 15
d_gene: NA
j_gene: TRBJ1-5
CDR3nt: TGTGCCAGCAGCGTAGCGGGGTTTGGCAATCAGCCCCAGCATTTT
CDR3aa: CASSVAGFGNQPQHF

abundance: NA
v_gene: TRBV4-3
len: 19
d_gene: TRBD2
j_gene: TRBJ2-2
CDR3nt: TGCGCCAGCAGCCAAGGTGGACTAGCGGGGGCCGCCGATTCCGGGGAGCTGTTTTTT
CDR3aa: CASSQGGLAGAADSGELFF